This TCR beta chain stems from a study of Graves' ophthalmopathy and Graves' hyperthyroidism. General observations from the study: Also, most clonotypes expanded in the thyroid above 0.001 frequency appeared in blood.

Comments on this clonotype: Its antigen is not identified.

V trimming: 3 bases; J trimming: 7 bases; junction bases outside the gene matches: 11. The germline V gene has CDR1 SEHNR and CDR2 FQNEAQ (reference sequence). The CDR3 runs 16 residues. RNA transcripts provided the template for amplifying TCR beta CDR3 regions. Scientists carried out first-round RT-PCR using HTBI primers and then a second-round multiplex PCR. MiXCR, run by TCRdb on the multiplex PCR reads, gives a single entry per CDR3 protein. Of about 1.1 million distinct CDR3 sequences in the sample, about two fifths were seen once. The chain links TRBV7-9 to TRBJ1-4, with 7 nucleotides matching TRBD1. Sequencing was done on a sample of peripheral blood or thyroid tissue (not recorded which). This receptor was identified in an adult man with Graves' hyperthyroidism. CDR3 amino acids: CASSLPDREVPEKLFF. The CDR3 DNA is TGTGCCAGCAGCTTGCCAGACAGGGAGGTACCTGAAAAACTGTTTTTT. Using reference TRBV7-9 and TRBJ1-4 for the parts outside the CDR3, the full variable domain is DTGVSQNPRHKITKRGQNVTFRCDPISEHNRLYWYRQTLGQGPEFLTYFQNEAQLEKSRLLSDRFSAERPKGSFSTLEIQRTEQGDSAMYLCASSLPDREVPEKLFFGSGTQLSVL.